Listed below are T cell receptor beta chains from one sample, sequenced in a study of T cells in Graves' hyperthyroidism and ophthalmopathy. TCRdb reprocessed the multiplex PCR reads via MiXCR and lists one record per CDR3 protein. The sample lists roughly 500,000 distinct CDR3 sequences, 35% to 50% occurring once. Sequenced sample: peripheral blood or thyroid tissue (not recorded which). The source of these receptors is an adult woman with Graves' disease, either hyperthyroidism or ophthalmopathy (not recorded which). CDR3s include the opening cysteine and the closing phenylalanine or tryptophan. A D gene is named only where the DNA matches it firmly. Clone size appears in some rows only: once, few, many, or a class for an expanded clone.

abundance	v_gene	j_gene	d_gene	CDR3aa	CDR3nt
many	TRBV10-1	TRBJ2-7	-	CASSEWPSAEQYF	TGCGCCAGCAGTGAGTGGCCTAGTGCCGAGCAGTACTTC
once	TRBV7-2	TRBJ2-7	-	CASSLEDLKNEQYF	TGTGCCAGCAGCTTAGAGGACCTGAAAAACGAGCAGTACTTC
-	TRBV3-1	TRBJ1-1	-	CASSPRVGVGAFF	TGTGCCAGCAGCCCCCGAGTCGGGGTTGGAGCTTTCTTT
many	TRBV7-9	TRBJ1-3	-	CASSLAPGNTIYF	TGTGCCAGCAGCTTAGCGCCAGGAAACACCATATATTTT
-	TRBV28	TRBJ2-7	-	CASSETAGTLYEQYF	TGTGCCAGCAGTGAAACCGCCGGGACCCTCTACGAGCAGTACTTC
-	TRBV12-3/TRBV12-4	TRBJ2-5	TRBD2	CASSFPMGLARETQYF	TGTGCCAGCAGTTTCCCTATGGGACTAGCGCGGGAGACCCAGTACTTC
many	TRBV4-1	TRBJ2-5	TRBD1	CASSLGQGTQETQYF	TGCGCCAGCAGCCTCGGACAGGGCACGCAAGAGACCCAGTACTTC
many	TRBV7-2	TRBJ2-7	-	CASSLGDGGLYEQYF	TGTGCCAGCAGCTTAGGGGACGGCGGGCTCTACGAGCAGTACTTC
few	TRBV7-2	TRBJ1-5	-	CASSLRGPYSNQPQHF	TGTGCCAGCAGCTTGAGGGGCCCGTATAGCAATCAGCCCCAGCATTTT
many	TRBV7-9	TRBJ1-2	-	CASSLEGPLGYTF	TGTGCCAGCAGCTTAGAAGGACCGCTTGGCTACACCTTC
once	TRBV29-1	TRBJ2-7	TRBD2	CSVVREGLAPYEQCF	TGCAGCGTTGTTAGAGAAGGACTAGCGCCATACGAGCAGTGCTTC
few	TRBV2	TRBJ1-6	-	CASSEGRQGNSPLHF	TGTGCCAGCAGTGAAGGGCGGCAGGGGAATTCACCCCTCCACTTT
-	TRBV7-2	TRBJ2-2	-	CASSPIGAQRTGELFF	TGTGCCAGCAGCCCGATAGGCGCCCAAAGGACCGGGGAGCTGTTTTTT
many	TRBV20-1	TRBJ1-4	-	CSARTTATNEKLFF	TGCAGTGCTAGAACCACCGCAACTAATGAAAAACTGTTTTTT
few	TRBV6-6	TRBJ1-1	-	CASRGGAQNTEAFF	TGTGCCAGCAGGGGAGGGGCCCAGAACACTGAAGCTTTCTTT
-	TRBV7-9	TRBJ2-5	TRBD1	CASSPGQGSGSETQYF	TGTGCCAGCAGCCCGGGACAGGGGAGCGGCTCAGAGACCCAGTACTTC
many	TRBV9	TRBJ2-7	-	CASSDGTGDYEQYF	TGTGCCAGCAGCGACGGGACTGGAGACTACGAGCAGTACTTC
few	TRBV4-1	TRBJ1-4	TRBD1	CASSPYRGGEKLFF	TGCGCCAGCAGCCCATACAGGGGTGGTGAAAAACTGTTTTTT
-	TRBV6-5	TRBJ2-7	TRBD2	CASSYSGAGEGLEQYF	TGTGCCAGCAGTTACTCGGGAGCGGGAGAGGGCCTCGAGCAGTACTTC
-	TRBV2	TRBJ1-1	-	CASSALIHTEAFF	TGTGCCAGCAGTGCTTTGATCCACACTGAAGCTTTCTTT
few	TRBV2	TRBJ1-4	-	CASGGSLGNEKLFF	TGTGCCAGCGGGGGATCCCTGGGCAATGAAAAACTGTTTTTT
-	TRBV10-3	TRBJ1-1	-	CTSKAGMNTEAFF	TGTACCAGCAAGGCAGGGATGAACACTGAAGCTTTCTTT
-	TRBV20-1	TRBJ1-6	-	CSAVIQFRGSPLHF	TGCAGTGCTGTAATTCAGTTTCGGGGTTCACCCCTCCACTTT
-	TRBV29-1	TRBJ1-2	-	CSVEGAGYAF	TGCAGCGTTGAAGGGGCTGGCTACGCCTTC
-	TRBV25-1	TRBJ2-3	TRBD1	CASRRQGVDTQYF	TGTGCCAGCAGACGACAGGGCGTGGATACGCAGTATTTT
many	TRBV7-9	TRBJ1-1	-	CASSLDRGFTEAFF	TGTGCCAGCAGCTTAGATCGGGGTTTTACTGAAGCTTTCTTT
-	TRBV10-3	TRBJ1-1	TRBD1	CAISEVDRGVEAFF	TGTGCCATCAGTGAGGTGGACAGGGGGGTTGAAGCTTTCTTT
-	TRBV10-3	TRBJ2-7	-	CATGSVRGNPSYEQYF	TGTGCCACCGGCTCGGTGCGGGGAAACCCCTCCTACGAGCAGTACTTC
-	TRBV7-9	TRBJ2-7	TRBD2	CASSLVGRVILDEQYF	TGTGCCAGCAGCCTCGTTGGGAGGGTAATTCTTGACGAGCAGTACTTC
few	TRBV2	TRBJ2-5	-	CASSRTVRETQYF	TGTGCCAGCAGCAGGACTGTCAGAGAGACCCAGTACTTC
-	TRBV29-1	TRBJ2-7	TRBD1	CSVGAETGVNEQYF	TGCAGCGTTGGGGCTGAGACAGGGGTCAACGAGCAGTACTTC
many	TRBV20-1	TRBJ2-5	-	CSARDRSGGYQETQYF	TGCAGTGCTAGAGATAGGAGCGGAGGGTACCAAGAGACCCAGTACTTC
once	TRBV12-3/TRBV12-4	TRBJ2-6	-	CASSPRGNSGANVLTF	TGTGCCAGCAGCCCGCGGGGTAACTCTGGGGCCAACGTCCTGACTTTC
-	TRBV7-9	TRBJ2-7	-	CASSLVAGTHEQYF	TGTGCCAGCAGCTTAGTTGCAGGGACCCACGAGCAGTACTTC
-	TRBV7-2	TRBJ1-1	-	CASSSQGPGATEAFF	TGTGCCAGCAGCTCCCAGGGGCCCGGGGCCACTGAAGCTTTCTTT
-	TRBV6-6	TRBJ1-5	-	CASSLSLRGGLHQPQHF	TGTGCCAGCAGTTTAAGCTTAAGGGGTGGTTTACATCAGCCCCAGCATTTT
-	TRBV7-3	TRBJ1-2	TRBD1	CASSSGQGHGGYTF	TGTGCCAGCAGCTCGGGACAGGGTCATGGGGGCTACACCTTC
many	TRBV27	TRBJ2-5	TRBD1	CASSLRTGSETQYF	TGTGCCAGCAGTTTAAGGACAGGTTCGGAGACCCAGTACTTC
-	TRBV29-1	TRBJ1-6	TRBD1	CSVEGKGQEPNSPLHF	TGCAGCGTTGAAGGGAAGGGACAGGAACCCAATTCACCCCTCCACTTT
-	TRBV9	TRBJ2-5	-	CASSVFPAVQTETQYF	TGTGCCAGCAGCGTATTCCCTGCAGTCCAGACGGAGACCCAGTACTTC
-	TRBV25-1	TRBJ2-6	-	CASSDPGANVLTF	TGTGCCAGCAGTGACCCCGGAGCCAACGTCCTGACTTTC
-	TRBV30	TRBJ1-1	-	CAWNGPTMNTEAFF	TGTGCCTGGAACGGCCCGACCATGAACACTGAAGCTTTCTTT
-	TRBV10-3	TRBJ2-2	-	CAISRRVASGELFF	TGTGCCATCAGTCGGCGGGTAGCTTCCGGGGAGCTGTTTTTT
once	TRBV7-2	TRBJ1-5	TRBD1	CASSLGGTGGNQPQHF	TGTGCCAGCAGCTTAGGAGGGACAGGGGGTAATCAGCCCCAGCATTTT
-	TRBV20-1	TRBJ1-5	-	CSARARGRQETQHF	TGCAGTGCTAGAGCTCGCGGGAGGCAAGAGACCCAGCATTTT
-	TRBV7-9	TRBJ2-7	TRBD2	CASSPSTSRTYEQYF	TGTGCCAGCAGTCCATCGACTAGCCGAACCTACGAGCAGTACTTC
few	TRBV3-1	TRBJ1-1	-	CASSQEFRGEAFF	TGTGCCAGCAGCCAAGAGTTTAGGGGTGAAGCTTTCTTT
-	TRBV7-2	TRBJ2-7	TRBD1	CASSPGQRIYEQYF	TGTGCCAGCAGCCCGGGACAGCGGATCTACGAGCAGTACTTC
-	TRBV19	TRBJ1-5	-	CARGIQPQHF	TGTGCCCGAGGTATTCAGCCCCAGCATTTT
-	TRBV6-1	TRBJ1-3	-	CASKGDLSGNTIYF	TGTGCCAGTAAGGGAGATCTTTCTGGAAACACCATATATTTT
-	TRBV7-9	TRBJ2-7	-	CASKGTRAGEQYF	TGTGCCAGCAAGGGGACCCGGGCGGGCGAGCAGTACTTC
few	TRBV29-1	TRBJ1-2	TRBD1	CSAPQGARGYTF	TGCAGCGCGCCACAGGGGGCGCGTGGCTACACCTTC
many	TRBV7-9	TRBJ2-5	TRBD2	CASSKGLADQETQYF	TGTGCCAGCAGCAAAGGACTAGCGGACCAAGAGACCCAGTACTTC
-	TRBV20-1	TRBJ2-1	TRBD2	CSGLAGGQGEQFF	TGCAGTGGACTAGCGGGAGGCCAGGGTGAGCAGTTCTTC
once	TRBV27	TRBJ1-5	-	CASSFGKLRRQPQHF	TGTGCCAGCAGTTTCGGTAAACTCAGGCGTCAGCCCCAGCATTTT